The rows below give T cell receptor beta chains drawn from one sample of a study of blood T cells in healthy people across ages. In TCRdb, the 5' RACE reads were re-called with MiXCR into one record per CDR3 protein. The sample includes hundreds of thousands of distinct CDR3 sequences, 24% seen only once; the top ten take 7.5% to 9%. These data also featured in a second study, about T cells of mothers and their children.

The source material was blood. The receptors come from a boy aged 5-17 years in good health. CDR3s include the opening cysteine and the closing phenylalanine or tryptophan. The D gene is left open where the match is weak. Expanded clones get a size class; other rows say once, few or many, or leave the size out.

clone_size j_call d_call v_call cdr3_length cdr3_nt cdr3_aa
few TRBJ2-7 - TRBV6-2/TRBV6-3 11 TGTGCCAGCAGTTACTCGACCGAGCAGTACTTC CASSYSTEQYF
- TRBJ1-1 - TRBV6-2/TRBV6-3 12 TGTGCCAGCAGTTACTCGCCCGGGGAAGCTTTCTTT CASSYSPGEAFF
once TRBJ1-6 TRBD1 TRBV20-1 15 TGCAGTGCCGTAAGGCCGGGACAGAGCAATTCACCCCTCCACTTT CSAVRPGQSNSPLHF
- TRBJ2-7 - TRBV9 12 TGTGCCAGCAGCTCCCGCCTAGGCGAGCAGTACTTC CASSSRLGEQYF
few TRBJ1-4 TRBD1 TRBV2 14 TGTGCCAGCAACCTAGACAGGGCGGTCGAAAAACTGTTTTTT CASNLDRAVEKLFF
- TRBJ2-4 - TRBV6-1 15 TGTGCCAGCAGCAAGTCCAGGGTCGACAAAAACATTCAGTACTTC CASSKSRVDKNIQYF
- TRBJ1-4 - TRBV9 15 TGTGCCAGCAGCGTAGATCCTGGGTTGGGGGAAAAACTGTTTTTT CASSVDPGLGEKLFF
few TRBJ1-5 - TRBV4-1 15 TGCGCCAGCAGTCGGGGGCGAGATAGCAATCAGCCCCAGCATTTT CASSRGRDSNQPQHF
few TRBJ2-1 - TRBV5-1 18 TGCGCCAGCAGCTTGGCGCCCCTAGGTGGGAGCTCCTACAATGAGCAGTTCTTC CASSLAPLGGSSYNEQFF
- TRBJ1-1 - TRBV28 14 TGTGCCAGCACTCCGGGAGGGGGAGGGGTTTTCGCTTTCTTT CASTPGGGGVFAFF
- TRBJ2-6 TRBD1 TRBV3-1 17 TGTGCCAGCAGCCCCCCAGGGGGTTCTCCCGGGGCCAACGTCCTGACTTTC CASSPPGGSPGANVLTF
few TRBJ1-5 - TRBV5-8 15 TGTGCCAGCAGCGACGGGGGGGGGTTTGATCAGCCCCAGCATTTT CASSDGGGFDQPQHF
few TRBJ2-7 TRBD2 TRBV20-1 12 TGCAGTGCCGGACGCGGGAGCTACGAGCAGTACTTC CSAGRGSYEQYF
few TRBJ2-1 TRBD2 TRBV11-2 15 TGTGCCAGCAGCTTAACGGCTAGCGGGAACAATGAGCAGTTCTTC CASSLTASGNNEQFF
few TRBJ1-2 - TRBV19 12 TGTGCCGTGAAGGGGGTATTGGATGGCTACACCTTC CAVKGVLDGYTF
- TRBJ1-2 - TRBV5-8 14 TGTGCCAGCACCGCCCTGAGGGACGGCTATGGCTACACCTTC CASTALRDGYGYTF